Included here is one T cell receptor (beta chain) sequence, with context. Its matching antigen is unknown. One entry per CDR3 protein results from TCRdb running MiXCR on the 5' RACE reads. The repertoire has about 730,000 distinct CDR3 sequences, approximately 22% of them found once; the top ten carry around 4.4%. This specimen belongs to a study of identical twins. Findings of the study overall: Modeled out-of-frame TCR alpha sharing in monozygotic twins fell below observed levels.

Germline V CDR1 and CDR2: LGHDT, YNNKEL (reference sequence). V was pared by 10 bases and J by 8 bases, with 18 bases between. The CDR3 is 13 amino acids. With no exceptions, donors were healthy Caucasians. In addition, the sample was reused for a study of T cells expressing NK-cell markers. In that study: Cells sorted as CD3+CD56+NKG2C+, CD3+CD56+NKG2C- and CD3+CD56-NKG2C+ T cells supplied the TCR beta repertoires. Where a handful of donors were concerned, these clonotypes also led the CD3+CD56-NKG2C+ fraction.

Source material: PBMCs. The J gene is TRBJ2-1, the V gene TRBV3-1; no definite D call. This TCR derives from a woman between 18 and 29 years old in good health. CDR3 amino acids: CATGRTMLDEQFF. CDR3 nucleotides: TGTGCCACAGGCCGGACGATGTTGGATGAGCAGTTCTTC.